The rows below give T cell receptor beta chains drawn from one sample of a study of blood T cell repertoires in COVID-19. Some clones are missing from TCRdb's copy, which holds only in-frame ones; the method was immunoSEQ multiplex PCR. The table records 90,000 to 150,000 clones, 75% to 85% of them present only once. Material: peripheral blood. The receptors come from a human donor in a cohort sampled during active COVID-19. Both conserved end residues are part of each CDR3. D genes are given only for firm matches. Size is omitted from some rows. Given values are once, few, many or a class for expanded clones.

V,size,J,D,CDR3,DNA
TRBV6-5,.,TRBJ1-5,TRBD1,CASSYRQGLQPQHF,TGTGCCAGCAGTTACAGACAGGGGTTACAGCCCCAGCATTTT
TRBV7-2,.,TRBJ1-4,.,CASSPRRGNEKLFF,TGTGCCAGCAGCCCCAGGAGGGGTAATGAAAAACTGTTTTTT
TRBV5-1,once,TRBJ2-7,TRBD2,CASSLVVAGDGLYEQYF,TGCGCCAGCAGCTTGGTGGTAGCGGGAGATGGTCTCTACGAGCAGTACTTC
TRBV29-1,.,TRBJ2-3,.,CSVGWSSTDTQYF,TGCAGCGTCGGTTGGTCTAGCACAGATACGCAGTATTTT
TRBV4-3,.,TRBJ1-4,TRBD1,CASSPGLGGQGEKLFF,TGCGCCAGCAGCCCAGGACTGGGCGGACAGGGGGAAAAACTGTTTTTT
TRBV29-1,.,TRBJ2-3,TRBD2,CSVGLAGGSTDTQYF,TGCAGCGTTGGACTAGCGGGGGGAAGCACAGATACGCAGTATTTT
TRBV7-2,many,TRBJ1-3,.,CASSLQRNTIYF,TGTGCCAGCAGCCTACAGAGAAACACCATATATTTT
TRBV2,.,TRBJ1-1,.,CASSRGNDRMNTEAFF,TGTGCCAGCAGTAGGGGGAATGACAGGATGAACACTGAAGCTTTCTTT
TRBV7-9,.,TRBJ1-2,.,CASSLAGTDGYTF,TGTGCCAGCAGTTTAGCGGGTACAGATGGCTACACCTTC
TRBV12-3/TRBV12-4,.,TRBJ2-7,.,CASSFDILYEQYF,TGTGCCAGCAGTTTTGACATTCTCTACGAGCAGTACTTC
TRBV6-6,.,TRBJ2-7,TRBD1,CASRGAGTDSYEQYF,TGTGCCAGCAGGGGAGCCGGGACAGACTCCTACGAGCAGTACTTC
TRBV7-2,.,TRBJ1-1,TRBD1,CASSPGTGYMNTEAFF,TGTGCCAGCAGCCCCGGGACAGGGTACATGAACACTGAAGCTTTCTTT
TRBV4-3,.,TRBJ2-7,.,CASSQAFHSGLTYEQYF,TGCGCCAGCAGCCAAGCCTTCCATAGCGGTCTTACCTACGAGCAGTACTTC
TRBV7-9,.,TRBJ1-4,.,CASSRDTANEKLFF,TGTGCCAGCAGCCGGGACACCGCTAATGAAAAACTGTTTTTT
TRBV27,once,TRBJ2-7,.,CASSLSLFEYGDEQYF,TGTGCCAGCAGTTTATCTCTCTTCGAATACGGGGACGAGCAGTACTTC
TRBV2,.,TRBJ1-2,TRBD1,CASSGRQGPGYTF,TGTGCCAGCAGTGGCCGACAGGGGCCTGGCTACACCTTC
TRBV28,few,TRBJ1-5,.,CASARATQPQHF,TGTGCCAGCGCCAGGGCCACTCAGCCCCAGCATTTT
TRBV11-3,.,TRBJ2-3,TRBD2,CASSRGLAGVSDTQYF,TGTGCCAGCAGCAGGGGACTAGCGGGGGTGTCAGATACGCAGTATTTT
TRBV6-5,.,TRBJ1-1,TRBD1,CASNPTGQGTEAFF,TGTGCCAGCAACCCAACCGGACAGGGCACTGAAGCTTTCTTT
TRBV7-6,.,TRBJ2-5,TRBD2,CASSLAVSGKETQYF,TGTGCCAGCAGCTTAGCGGTTAGCGGGAAAGAGACCCAGTACTTC
TRBV7-3,.,TRBJ2-1,.,CASSLLGGRGSSYNEQFF,TGTGCCAGCAGCTTATTGGGCGGACGGGGAAGCTCCTACAATGAGCAGTTCTTC
TRBV2,.,TRBJ2-7,TRBD2,CASSQWAPSGRAYEQYF,TGTGCCAGCAGCCAGTGGGCCCCATCGGGGAGGGCCTACGAGCAGTACTTC
TRBV13,.,TRBJ1-6,TRBD1,CASSPHPGQGIHSPLHF,TGTGCCAGCAGCCCCCACCCGGGACAGGGGATACATTCACCCCTCCACTTT